One and the same sample provided the 10 T cell receptor beta chains below, sequenced in a study of regulatory T cells in long-lasting Graves disease. As for time point: persistent/refractory GD, antithyroid drugs over 5 years with positive TRAb. The TCR library was made from RNA extracted from PBMCs. Assembly of TCR beta libraries relied on iRepertoire HTBI primers together with Arm-PCR of CDR3 regions. From the multiplex PCR reads, TCRdb called clonotypes with MiXCR, one entry per CDR3 protein. The sample includes about 660,000 distinct CDR3 sequences, about 30% of them seen just once. The sequenced sample was peripheral blood mononuclear cells (PBMCs), obtained when the disease was refractory, from a patient treated with antithyroid drugs. These receptors originate from a female donor with Graves disease.

This clonotype has ten or more counts. V gene TRBV6-1 combines with J gene TRBJ1-4; 7 nucleotides match TRBD1. V was clipped by 8 bases and J by 3 bases; unmatched bases: 9. Germline V gene sequence: CDR1 MNHNS, CDR2 SASEGT. The CDR3 has 15 residues. The chain's CDR3 is CASGSTGEPNEKLFF. The CDR3 nucleotides are TGTGCCAGCGGATCTACAGGGGAGCCTAATGAAAAACTGTTTTTT.

The chain combines TRBV11-2 with TRBJ1-2, with D possibly being TRBD1 (5 bases). There are 16 residues in the CDR3. Trimming stripped 0 bases from V and 2 bases from J, with 13 bases between. In germline, CDR1 is SGHAT, CDR2 FQNNGV. The CDR3 nucleotides are TGTGCCAGCAGCTTAGAGGGAACAGGATCGAACTATGGCTACACCTTC. Its protein is CASSLEGTGSNYGYTF.

This rearrangement joins TRBV29-1 to TRBJ1-1, with D unresolved. The V and J ends lost 7 bases and 5 bases respectively, with 8 bases between them. The length of the CDR3 is 10 residues. Germline assignment: CDR1 SQVTM and CDR2 ANQGSEA. CDR3 DNA sequence: TGCAGCGCCGGAGTGACTGAAGCTTTCTTT. It codes for CSAGVTEAFF. Filled out from reference TRBV29-1 and TRBJ1-1, the complete variable domain reads SAVISQKPSRDICQRGTSLTIQCQVDSQVTMMFWYRQQPGQSLTLIATANQGSEATYESGFVIDKFPISRPNLTFSTLTVSNMSPEDSSIYLCSAGVTEAFFGQGTRLTVV.

This clonotype was observed a handful of times. The genes are TRBV10-2 and TRBJ1-4, with 8 bases matching TRBD1. This CDR3 has 17 amino acids. The V gene end was trimmed by 3 bases and the J gene end by 0 bases; junction bases not matched to a gene: 6. Germline values: CDR1 WSHSY, CDR2 SAAADI. The CDR3: CASSEKGTGTTNEKLFF. The CDR3 DNA sequence: TGCGCCAGCAGTGAAAAGGGGACAGGAACAACTAATGAAAAACTGTTTTTT.

As regards this clonotype: Given a far larger clone just one base away, this is likely a sequencing read error. This CDR3 is missing its conserved last phenylalanine or tryptophan, likely due to a read error. This chain connects TRBV5-6 to TRBJ1-2; no clear D gene. Germline CDR1 SGHDT, CDR2 YYEEEE. CDR3 length: 10 residues. The ends were cut back, 0 bases at V and 7 bases at J, with 1 base in the middle. The CDR3 region is CASSLGGYTL. Here the CDR3 DNA reads TGTGCCAGCAGCTTGGGTGGCTACACCCTC.

In its sample, this clonotype was seen a few times. V usage is TRBV27 and J usage is TRBJ2-7, with D possibly TRBD1 on 6 matching bases. Trimming took off 5 bases at V and 1 base at J, with 15 bases between the two ends. This CDR3 comprises 15 residues. Germline lookup yields CDR1 MNHEY and CDR2 SMNVEV (reference sequence). CDR3 protein: CASSNRVSGSYEQYF. The CDR3 coding sequence is TGTGCCAGCAGTAACAGGGTCAGTGGGTCCTACGAGCAGTACTTC.

This clonotype was seen a handful of times. The chain has TRBV5-1 and TRBJ2-7; the D is unclear. Trimming removed 3 bases at V and 3 bases at J, with 10 bases between. Germline CDR1 is SGHRS and CDR2 is YFSETQ. The CDR3 has 13 amino acids. This chain's CDR3 is CASSSTYHYEQYF. CDR3 nucleotides: TGCGCCAGCAGCTCGACATACCACTACGAGCAGTACTTC.

V is TRBV20-1 and J is TRBJ1-1, with TRBD1 matching 7 bases. Trimming removed 6 bases from V and 6 bases from J; junction bases left unmatched: 10. This CDR3 region has 13 residues. The germline CDR1 and CDR2 sequences are DFQATT and SNEGSKA (reference sequence). The CDR3 reads CSARDRVSAEAFF. In nucleotides, the CDR3 is TGCAGTGCACGGGACAGAGTGTCGGCTGAAGCTTTCTTT.

V and J are TRBV10-2 and TRBJ2-1; a possible D gene is TRBD2 (5 bases). Trimming took 3 bases from V and 0 from J, leaving 15 bases between them. This CDR3 has 17 residues. From germline, CDR1 is WSHSY and CDR2 SAAADI. Here the CDR3 DNA reads TGCGCCAGCAGTGACTGGATAAGCGGCAGCTCCTACAATGAGCAGTTCTTC. Its translation is CASSDWISGSSYNEQFF.

This clonotype was recorded at least ten times. The chain's CDR3 is CASSWGPNQPQHF. CDR3 coding DNA: TGTGCCAGCAGTTGGGGACCCAATCAGCCCCAGCATTTT. The gene calls are TRBV2 and TRBJ1-5; possibly TRBD1 for D (5 bases). V lost 5 bases, J lost 3 bases, and 8 bases lay in between. The CDR3 loop spans 13 amino acids. The germline gives CDR1 SNHLY, CDR2 FYNNEI.